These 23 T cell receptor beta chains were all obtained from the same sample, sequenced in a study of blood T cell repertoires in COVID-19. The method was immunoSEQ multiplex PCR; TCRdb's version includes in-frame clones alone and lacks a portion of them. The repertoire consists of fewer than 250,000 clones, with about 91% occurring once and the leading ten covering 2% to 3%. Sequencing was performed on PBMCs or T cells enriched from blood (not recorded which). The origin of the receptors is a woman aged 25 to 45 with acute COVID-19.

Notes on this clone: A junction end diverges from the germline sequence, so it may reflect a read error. The CDR3 is CASRPPGQGENF. In DNA form, the CDR3 reads TGTGCCAGCAGACCCCCCGGACAGGGTGAGAACTTC. The chain employs TRBV2 and TRBJ2-7, with TRBD1 matching 8 bases. The CDR3 runs 12 residues. CDR1 and CDR2 (germline): SNHLY, FYNNEI.

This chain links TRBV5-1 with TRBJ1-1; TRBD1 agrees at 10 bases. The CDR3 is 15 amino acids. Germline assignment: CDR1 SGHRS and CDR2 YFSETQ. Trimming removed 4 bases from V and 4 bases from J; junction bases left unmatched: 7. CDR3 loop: CASSGRTGGSTEAFF. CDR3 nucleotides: TGCGCCAGCAGCGGCCGGACAGGGGGGAGCACTGAAGCTTTCTTT.

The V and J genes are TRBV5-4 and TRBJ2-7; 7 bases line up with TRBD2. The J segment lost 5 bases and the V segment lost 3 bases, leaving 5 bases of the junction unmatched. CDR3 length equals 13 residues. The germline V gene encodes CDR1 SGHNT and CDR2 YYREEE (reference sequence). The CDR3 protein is CASSYGRRDEQYF. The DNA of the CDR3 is TGTGCCAGCAGCTACGGGAGGCGTGACGAGCAGTACTTC.

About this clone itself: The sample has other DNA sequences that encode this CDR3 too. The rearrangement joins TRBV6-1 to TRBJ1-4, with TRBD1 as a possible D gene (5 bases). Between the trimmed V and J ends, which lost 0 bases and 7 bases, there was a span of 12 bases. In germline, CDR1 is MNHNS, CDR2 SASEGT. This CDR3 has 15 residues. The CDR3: CASSEAGARGEKLFF. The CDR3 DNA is TGTGCCAGCAGTGAAGCAGGGGCAAGGGGTGAAAAACTGTTTTTT.

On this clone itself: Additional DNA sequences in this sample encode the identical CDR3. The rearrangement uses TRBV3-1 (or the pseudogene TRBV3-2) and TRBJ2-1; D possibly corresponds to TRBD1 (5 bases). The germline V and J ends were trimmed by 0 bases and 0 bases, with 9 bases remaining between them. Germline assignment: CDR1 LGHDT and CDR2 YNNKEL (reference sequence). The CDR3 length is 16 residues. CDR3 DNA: TGTGCCAGCAGCCAAGAAGGTGGGGCCTCCTACAATGAGCAGTTCTTC. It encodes CASSQEGGASYNEQFF.

CDR3 region: CASSPEVGGNTIYF. The CDR3 coding sequence is TGTGCCAGCAGTCCTGAGGTTGGTGGAAACACCATATATTTT. The V gene is TRBV6-5, the J gene TRBJ1-3, with D unclear. There are 14 residues in the CDR3. Per germline, CDR1 MNHEY and CDR2 SVGAGI. V was trimmed by 5 bases and J by 3 bases, leaving 11 bases between them.

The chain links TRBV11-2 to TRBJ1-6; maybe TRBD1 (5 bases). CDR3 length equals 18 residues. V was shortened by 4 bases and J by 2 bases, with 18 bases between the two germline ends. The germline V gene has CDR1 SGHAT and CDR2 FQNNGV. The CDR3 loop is CASSSPDGQGAYNSPLHF. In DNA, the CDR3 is TGTGCCAGCAGCTCCCCCGACGGACAAGGCGCCTATAATTCACCCCTCCACTTT.

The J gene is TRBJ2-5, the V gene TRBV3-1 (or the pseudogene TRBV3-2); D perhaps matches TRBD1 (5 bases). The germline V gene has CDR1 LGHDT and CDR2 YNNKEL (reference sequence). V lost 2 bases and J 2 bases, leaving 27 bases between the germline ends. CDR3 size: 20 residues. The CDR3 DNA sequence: TGTGCCAGCAGCCAATATTCGAACAGCCTGGCCAGGGCAGGGCAAGAGACCCAGTACTTC. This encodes CASSQYSNSLARAGQETQYF.

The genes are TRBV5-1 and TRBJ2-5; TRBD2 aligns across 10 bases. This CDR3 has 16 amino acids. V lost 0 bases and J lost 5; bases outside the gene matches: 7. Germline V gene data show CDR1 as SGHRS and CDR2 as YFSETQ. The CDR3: CASSLASGGAGETQYF. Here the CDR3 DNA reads TGCGCCAGCAGCTTGGCCAGCGGGGGGGCCGGTGAGACCCAGTACTTC.

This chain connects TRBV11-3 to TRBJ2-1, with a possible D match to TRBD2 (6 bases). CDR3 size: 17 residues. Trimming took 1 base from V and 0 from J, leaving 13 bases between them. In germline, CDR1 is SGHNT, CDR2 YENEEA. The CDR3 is CASSLGLAASSYNEQFF. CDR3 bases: TGTGCCAGCAGCTTAGGGTTAGCGGCGAGCTCCTACAATGAGCAGTTCTTC.

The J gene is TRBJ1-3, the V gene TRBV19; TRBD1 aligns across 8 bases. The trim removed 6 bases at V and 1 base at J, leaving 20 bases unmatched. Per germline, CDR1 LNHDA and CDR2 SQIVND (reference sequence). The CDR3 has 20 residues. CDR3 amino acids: CASSGRGQDLLIGSGNTIYF. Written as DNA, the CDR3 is TGTGCCAGTAGCGGCCGGGGACAGGACCTATTAATTGGGTCTGGAAACACCATATATTTT.

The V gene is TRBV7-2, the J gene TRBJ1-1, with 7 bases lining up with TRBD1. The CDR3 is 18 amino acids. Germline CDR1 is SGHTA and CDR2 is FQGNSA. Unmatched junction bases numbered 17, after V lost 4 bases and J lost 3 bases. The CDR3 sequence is CASSSTTPFDRAYTEAFF. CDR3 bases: TGTGCCAGCAGCTCAACCACCCCCTTCGACAGGGCTTACACTGAAGCTTTCTTT.

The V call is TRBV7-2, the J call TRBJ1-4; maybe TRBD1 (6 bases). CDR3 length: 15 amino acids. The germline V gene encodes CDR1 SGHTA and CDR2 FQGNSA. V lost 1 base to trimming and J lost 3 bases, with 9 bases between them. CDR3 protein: CASSLDRVPNEKLFF. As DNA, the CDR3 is TGTGCCAGCAGCTTAGACAGGGTCCCTAATGAAAAACTGTTTTTT. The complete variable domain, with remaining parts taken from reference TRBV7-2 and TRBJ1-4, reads GAGVSQSPSNKVTEKGKDVELRCDPISGHTALYWYRQSLGQGLEFLIYFQGNSAPDKSGLPSDRFSAERTGGSVSTLTIQRTQQEDSAVYLCASSLDRVPNEKLFFGSGTQLSVL.

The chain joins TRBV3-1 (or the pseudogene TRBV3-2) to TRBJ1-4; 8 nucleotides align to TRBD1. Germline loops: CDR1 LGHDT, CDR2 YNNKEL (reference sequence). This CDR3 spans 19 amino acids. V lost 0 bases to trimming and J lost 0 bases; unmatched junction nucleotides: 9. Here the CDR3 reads CASSQDRRQGYSTNEKLFF. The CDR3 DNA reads TGTGCCAGCAGCCAAGATAGGAGACAGGGGTATTCAACTAATGAAAAACTGTTTTTT.

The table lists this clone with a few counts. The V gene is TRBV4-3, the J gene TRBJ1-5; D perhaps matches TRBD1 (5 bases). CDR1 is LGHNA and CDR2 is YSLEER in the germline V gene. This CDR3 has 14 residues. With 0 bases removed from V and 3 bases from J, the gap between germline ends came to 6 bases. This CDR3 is CASSQDRDNQPQHF. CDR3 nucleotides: TGCGCCAGCAGCCAAGACAGGGACAATCAGCCCCAGCATTTT.

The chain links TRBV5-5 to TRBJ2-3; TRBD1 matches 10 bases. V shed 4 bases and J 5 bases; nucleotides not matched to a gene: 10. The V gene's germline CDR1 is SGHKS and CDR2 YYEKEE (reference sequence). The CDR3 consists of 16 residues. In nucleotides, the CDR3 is TGTGCCAGCAGCCAGGGACAGGGGAGTTCCGGAGATACGCAGTATTTT. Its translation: CASSQGQGSSGDTQYF.

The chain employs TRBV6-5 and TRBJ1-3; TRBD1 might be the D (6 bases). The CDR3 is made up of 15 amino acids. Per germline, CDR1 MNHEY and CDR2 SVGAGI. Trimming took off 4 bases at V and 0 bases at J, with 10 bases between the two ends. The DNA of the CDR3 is TGTGCCAGCAGTTCTCAGGGGTACTCTGGAAACACCATATATTTT. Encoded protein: CASSSQGYSGNTIYF.

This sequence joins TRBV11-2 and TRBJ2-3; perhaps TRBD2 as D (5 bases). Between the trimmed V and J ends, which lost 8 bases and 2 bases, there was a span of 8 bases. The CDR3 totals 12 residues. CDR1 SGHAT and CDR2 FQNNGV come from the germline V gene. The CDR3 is CASRDYTDTQYF. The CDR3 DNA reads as TGTGCCAGCCGCGACTACACAGATACGCAGTATTTT.

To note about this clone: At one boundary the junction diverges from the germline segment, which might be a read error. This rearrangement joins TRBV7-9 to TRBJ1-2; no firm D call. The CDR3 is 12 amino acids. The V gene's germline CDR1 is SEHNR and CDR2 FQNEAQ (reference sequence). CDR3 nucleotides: TGTGCCAGCAGCTTAGACCGTAGTGGTCCCGCCTTC. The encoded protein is CASSLDRSGPAF.

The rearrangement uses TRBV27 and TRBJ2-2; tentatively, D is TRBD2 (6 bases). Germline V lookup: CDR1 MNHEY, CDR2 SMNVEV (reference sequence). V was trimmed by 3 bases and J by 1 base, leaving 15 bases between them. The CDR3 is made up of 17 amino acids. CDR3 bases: TGTGCCAGCAGTTTGGGTCAAATAGCGGAGAACACCGGGGAGCTGTTTTTT. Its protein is CASSLGQIAENTGELFF.

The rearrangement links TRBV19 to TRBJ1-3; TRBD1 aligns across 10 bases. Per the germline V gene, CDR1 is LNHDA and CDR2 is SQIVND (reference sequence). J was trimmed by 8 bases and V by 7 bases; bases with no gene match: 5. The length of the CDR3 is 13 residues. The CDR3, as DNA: TGTGCCAGTACTTGGGACAGGGGTGACACCATATATTTT. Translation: CASTWDRGDTIYF.

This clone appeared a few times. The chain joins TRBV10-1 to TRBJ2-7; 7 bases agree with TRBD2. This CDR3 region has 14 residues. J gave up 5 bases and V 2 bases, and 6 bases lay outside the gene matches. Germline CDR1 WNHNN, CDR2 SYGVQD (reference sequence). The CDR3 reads CASSEGGDVDEQYF. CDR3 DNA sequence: TGCGCCAGCAGTGAGGGGGGGGACGTCGACGAGCAGTACTTC.

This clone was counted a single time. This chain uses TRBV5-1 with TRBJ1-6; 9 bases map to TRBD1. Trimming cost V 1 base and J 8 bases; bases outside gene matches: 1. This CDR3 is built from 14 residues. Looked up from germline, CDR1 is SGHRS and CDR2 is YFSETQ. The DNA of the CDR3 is TGCGCCAGCAGCTTGCGGACAGGGGATTCACCCCTCCACTTT. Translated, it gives CASSLRTGDSPLHF. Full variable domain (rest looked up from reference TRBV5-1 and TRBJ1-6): KAGVTQTPRYLIKTRGQQVTLSCSPISGHRSVSWYQQTPGQGLQFLFEYFSETQRNKGNFPGRFSGRQFSNSRSEMNVSTLELGDSALYLCASSLRTGDSPLHFGNGTRLTVT.